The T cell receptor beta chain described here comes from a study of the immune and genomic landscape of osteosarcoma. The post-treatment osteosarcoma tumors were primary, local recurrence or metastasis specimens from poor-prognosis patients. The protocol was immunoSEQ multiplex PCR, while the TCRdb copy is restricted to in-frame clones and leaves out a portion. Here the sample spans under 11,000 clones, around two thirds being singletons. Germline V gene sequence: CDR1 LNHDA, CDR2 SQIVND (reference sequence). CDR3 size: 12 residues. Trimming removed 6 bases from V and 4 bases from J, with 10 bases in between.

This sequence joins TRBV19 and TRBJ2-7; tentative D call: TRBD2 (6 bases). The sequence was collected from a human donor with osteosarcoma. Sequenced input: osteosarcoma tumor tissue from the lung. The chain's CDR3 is CASRGGKYEQYF. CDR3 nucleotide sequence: TGTGCCAGTAGAGGCGGGAAATACGAGCAGTACTTC. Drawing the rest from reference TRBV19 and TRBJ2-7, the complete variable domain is DGGITQSPKYLFRKEGQNVTLSCEQNLNHDAMYWYRQDPGQGLRLIYYSQIVNDFQKGDIAEGYSVSREKKESFPLTVTSAQKNPTAFYLCASRGGKYEQYFGPGTRLTVT.